The clone carrying this T cell receptor beta chain appeared a single time. In the original workflow: Amplification with reference gene primers provided the estimates of nucleated cell counts. Data came from immunoSEQ multiplex PCR; TCRdb stores just in-frame clones and leaves some out. V and J calls and clone size are given by that table; D and trimming were obtained from the DNA. The repertoire holds 90,000 to 110,000 clones, with approximately 90% as singletons. The data belong to a study of blood T cell repertoires in COVID-19. Whole-study context: Samples taken during acute and convalescent COVID-19 were collected in the United States, Italy and Spain.

V lost 5 bases, J lost 1 base, and 12 bases lay in between. Per the germline V gene, CDR1 is SGHRS and CDR2 is YFSETQ. The CDR3 has 14 residues. The TCR sequence derives from a human donor in a cohort sampled during active COVID-19. This rearrangement joins TRBV5-1 to TRBJ2-5, with D possibly being TRBD2 (6 bases). What was sequenced was peripheral blood. The CDR3: CASRGRDSQETQYF. The CDR3 bases are TGCGCCAGCAGAGGGCGGGACTCCCAAGAGACCCAGTACTTC.